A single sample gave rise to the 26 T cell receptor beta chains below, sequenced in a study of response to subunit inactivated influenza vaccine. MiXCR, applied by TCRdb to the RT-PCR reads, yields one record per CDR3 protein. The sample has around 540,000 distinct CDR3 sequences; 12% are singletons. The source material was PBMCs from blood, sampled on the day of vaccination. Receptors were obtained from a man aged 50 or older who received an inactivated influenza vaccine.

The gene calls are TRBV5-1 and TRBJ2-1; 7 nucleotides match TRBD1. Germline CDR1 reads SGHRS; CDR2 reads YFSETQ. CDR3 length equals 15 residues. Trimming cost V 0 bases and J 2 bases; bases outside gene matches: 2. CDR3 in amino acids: CASSLGGQAYNEQFF. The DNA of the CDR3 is TGCGCCAGCAGCTTGGGCGGACAGGCCTACAATGAGCAGTTCTTC.

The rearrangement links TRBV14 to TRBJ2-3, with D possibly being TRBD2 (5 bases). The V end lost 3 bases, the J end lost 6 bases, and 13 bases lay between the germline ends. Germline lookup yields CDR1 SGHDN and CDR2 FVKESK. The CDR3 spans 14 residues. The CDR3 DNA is TGTGCCAGCAGCCACAATCGTCCGGGGGATACGCAGTATTTT. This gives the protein CASSHNRPGDTQYF.

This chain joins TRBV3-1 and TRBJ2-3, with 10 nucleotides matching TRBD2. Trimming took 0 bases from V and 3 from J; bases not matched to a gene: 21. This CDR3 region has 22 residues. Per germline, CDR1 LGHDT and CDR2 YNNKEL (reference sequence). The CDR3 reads CASSQDKGGIAGGPLGTDTQYF. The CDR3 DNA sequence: TGTGCCAGCAGCCAAGATAAAGGGGGCATAGCGGGGGGTCCCCTCGGGACAGATACGCAGTATTTT.

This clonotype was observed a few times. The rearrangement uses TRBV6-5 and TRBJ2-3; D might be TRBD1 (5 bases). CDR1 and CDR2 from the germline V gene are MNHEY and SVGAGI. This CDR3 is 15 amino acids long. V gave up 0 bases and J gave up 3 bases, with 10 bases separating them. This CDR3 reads CASSYSGRATDTQYF. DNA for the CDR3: TGTGCCAGCAGTTACTCGGGCAGGGCTACAGATACGCAGTATTTT.

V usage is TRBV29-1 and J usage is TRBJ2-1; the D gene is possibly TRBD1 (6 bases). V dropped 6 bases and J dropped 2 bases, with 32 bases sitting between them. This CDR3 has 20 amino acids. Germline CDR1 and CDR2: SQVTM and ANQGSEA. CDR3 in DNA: TGCAGCGTAGAGCCGACCGAGTTAAGTTCAACAGGGACCCCCTACAATGAGCAGTTCTTC. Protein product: CSVEPTELSSTGTPYNEQFF.

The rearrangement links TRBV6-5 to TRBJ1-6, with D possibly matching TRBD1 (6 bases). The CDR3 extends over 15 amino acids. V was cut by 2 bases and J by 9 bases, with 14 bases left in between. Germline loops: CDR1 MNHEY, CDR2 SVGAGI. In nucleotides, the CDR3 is TGTGCCAGCAGTTACGGGGCGGGGGCCGGTTCACCCCTCCACTTT. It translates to CASSYGAGAGSPLHF.

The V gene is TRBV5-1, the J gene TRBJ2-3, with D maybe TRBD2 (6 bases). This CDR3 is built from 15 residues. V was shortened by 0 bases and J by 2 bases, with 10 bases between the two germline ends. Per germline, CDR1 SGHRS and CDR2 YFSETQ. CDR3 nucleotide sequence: TGCGCCAGCAGCTTGGCTAGCGATTTCACAGATACGCAGTATTTT. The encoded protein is CASSLASDFTDTQYF.

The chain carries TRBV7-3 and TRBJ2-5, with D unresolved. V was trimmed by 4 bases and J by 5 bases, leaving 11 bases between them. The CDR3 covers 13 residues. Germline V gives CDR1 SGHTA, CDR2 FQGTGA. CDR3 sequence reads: CASSSRLGETQYF. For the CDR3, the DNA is TGTGCCAGCAGCTCGAGATTAGGGGAGACCCAGTACTTC. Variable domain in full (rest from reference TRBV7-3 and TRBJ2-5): GAGVSQTPSNKVTEKGKYVELRCDPISGHTALYWYRQSLGQGPEFLIYFQGTGAADDSGLPNDRFFAVRPEGSVSTLKIQRTERGDSAVYLCASSSRLGETQYFGPGTRLLVL.

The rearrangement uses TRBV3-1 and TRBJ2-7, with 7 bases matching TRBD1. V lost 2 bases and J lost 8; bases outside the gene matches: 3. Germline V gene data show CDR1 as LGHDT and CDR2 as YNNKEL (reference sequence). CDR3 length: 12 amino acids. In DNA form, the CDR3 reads TGTGCCAGCAGCCAATCAGGGGGTAAGCAGTACTTC. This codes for CASSQSGGKQYF.

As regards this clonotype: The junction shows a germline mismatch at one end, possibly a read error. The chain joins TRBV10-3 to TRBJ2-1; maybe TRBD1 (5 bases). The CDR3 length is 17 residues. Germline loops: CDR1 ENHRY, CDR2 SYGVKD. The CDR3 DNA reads TGTGCCATCAGTGAGATGTCAACAGGTAGTGGCTACGATGAGCAGTTCTTC. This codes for CAISEMSTGSGYDEQFF.

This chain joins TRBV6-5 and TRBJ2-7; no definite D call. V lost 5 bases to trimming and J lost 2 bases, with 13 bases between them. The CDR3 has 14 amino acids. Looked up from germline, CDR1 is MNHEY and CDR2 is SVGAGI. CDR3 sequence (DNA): TGTGCCAGCAGTCGCTCGAGGCCCCCCTACGAGCAGTACTTC. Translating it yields CASSRSRPPYEQYF.

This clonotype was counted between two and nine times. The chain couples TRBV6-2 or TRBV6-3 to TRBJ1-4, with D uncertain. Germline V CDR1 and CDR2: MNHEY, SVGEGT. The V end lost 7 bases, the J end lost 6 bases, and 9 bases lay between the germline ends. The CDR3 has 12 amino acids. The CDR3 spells CASKHVDEKLFF. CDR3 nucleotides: TGTGCCAGCAAGCATGTAGATGAAAAACTGTTTTTT.

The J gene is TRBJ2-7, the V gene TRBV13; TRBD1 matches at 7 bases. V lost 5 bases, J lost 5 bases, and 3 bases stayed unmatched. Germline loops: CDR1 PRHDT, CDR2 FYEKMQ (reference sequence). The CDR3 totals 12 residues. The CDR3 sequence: CASSPGQDEQYF. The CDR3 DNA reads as TGTGCCAGCAGCCCCGGACAGGACGAGCAGTACTTC.

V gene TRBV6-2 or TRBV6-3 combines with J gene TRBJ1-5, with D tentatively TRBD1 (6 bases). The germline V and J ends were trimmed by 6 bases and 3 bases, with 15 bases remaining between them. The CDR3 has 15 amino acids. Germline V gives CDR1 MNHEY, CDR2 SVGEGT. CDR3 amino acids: CASRTRRGPNQPQHF. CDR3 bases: TGTGCCAGCAGAACGAGGCGGGGGCCCAATCAGCCCCAGCATTTT.

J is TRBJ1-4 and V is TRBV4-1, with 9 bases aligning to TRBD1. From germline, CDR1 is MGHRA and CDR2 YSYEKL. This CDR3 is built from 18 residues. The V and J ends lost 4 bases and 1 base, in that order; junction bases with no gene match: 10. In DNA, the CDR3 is TGCGCCAGCAGCCCTAGGGGACAGGGAGGGGAAACTAATGAAAAACTGTTTTTT. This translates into CASSPRGQGGETNEKLFF.

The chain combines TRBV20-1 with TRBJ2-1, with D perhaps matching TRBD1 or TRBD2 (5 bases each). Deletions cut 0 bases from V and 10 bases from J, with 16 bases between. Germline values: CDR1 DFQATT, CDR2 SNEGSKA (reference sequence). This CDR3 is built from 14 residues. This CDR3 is CSARDRGQKREQFF. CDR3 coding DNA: TGCAGTGCTAGAGATCGGGGCCAAAAGAGAGAGCAGTTCTTC.

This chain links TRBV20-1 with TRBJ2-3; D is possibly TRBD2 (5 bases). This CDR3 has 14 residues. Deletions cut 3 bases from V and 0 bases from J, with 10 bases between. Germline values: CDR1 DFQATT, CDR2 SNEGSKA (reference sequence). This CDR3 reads CSARLGGSTDTQYF. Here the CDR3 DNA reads TGCAGTGCTAGGCTGGGCGGGAGCACAGATACGCAGTATTTT.

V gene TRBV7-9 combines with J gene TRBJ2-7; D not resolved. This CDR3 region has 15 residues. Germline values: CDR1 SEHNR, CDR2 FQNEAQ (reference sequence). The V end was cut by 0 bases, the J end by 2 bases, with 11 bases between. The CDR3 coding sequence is TGTGCCAGCAGCTTAGCGCAAGGGCAGGCCTACGAGCAGTACTTC. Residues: CASSLAQGQAYEQYF.

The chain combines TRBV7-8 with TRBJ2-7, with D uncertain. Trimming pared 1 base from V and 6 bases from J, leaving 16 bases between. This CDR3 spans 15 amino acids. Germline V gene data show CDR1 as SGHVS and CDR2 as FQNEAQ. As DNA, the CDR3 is TGTGCCAGCAGCTTAGGTCCAGGTGTGTCCCTCGAGCAGTACTTC. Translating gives CASSLGPGVSLEQYF.

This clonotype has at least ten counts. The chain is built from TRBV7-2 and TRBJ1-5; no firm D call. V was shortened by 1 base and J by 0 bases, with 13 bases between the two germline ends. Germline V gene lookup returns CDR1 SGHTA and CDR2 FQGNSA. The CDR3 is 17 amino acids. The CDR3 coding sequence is TGTGCCAGCAGCTTAGTCGGCCTGCCGGATAGCAATCAGCCCCAGCATTTT. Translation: CASSLVGLPDSNQPQHF. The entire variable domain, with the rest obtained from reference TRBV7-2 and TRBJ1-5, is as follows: GAGVSQSPSNKVTEKGKDVELRCDPISGHTALYWYRQSLGQGLEFLIYFQGNSAPDKSGLPSDRFSAERTGGSVSTLTIQRTQQEDSAVYLCASSLVGLPDSNQPQHFGDGTRLSIL.

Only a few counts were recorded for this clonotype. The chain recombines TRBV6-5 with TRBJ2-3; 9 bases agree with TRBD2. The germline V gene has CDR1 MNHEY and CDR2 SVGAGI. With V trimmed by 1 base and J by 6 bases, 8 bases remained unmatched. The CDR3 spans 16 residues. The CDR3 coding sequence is TGTGCCAGCAGTTACTTTCTAGCGGGGAGCAAGGATACGCAGTATTTT. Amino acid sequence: CASSYFLAGSKDTQYF.

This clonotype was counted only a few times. CDR3 sequence reads: CASSHRLAGGQAQYF. CDR3 nucleotides: TGTGCCAGCAGCCACCGACTAGCGGGGGGGCAGGCGCAGTACTTC. The chain carries TRBV7-8 and TRBJ2-7; 14 bases fit TRBD2. This CDR3 region has 15 residues. J gave up 9 bases and V 5 bases, and 9 bases lay outside the gene matches. Germline V CDR1 and CDR2: SGHVS, FQNEAQ.

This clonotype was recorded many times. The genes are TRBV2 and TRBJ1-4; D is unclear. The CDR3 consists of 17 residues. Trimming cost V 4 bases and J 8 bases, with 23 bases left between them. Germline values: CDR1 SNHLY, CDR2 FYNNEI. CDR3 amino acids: CASSATGILKLEEKLFF. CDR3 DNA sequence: TGTGCCAGCAGTGCCACCGGGATCCTCAAACTAGAAGAAAAACTGTTTTTT.

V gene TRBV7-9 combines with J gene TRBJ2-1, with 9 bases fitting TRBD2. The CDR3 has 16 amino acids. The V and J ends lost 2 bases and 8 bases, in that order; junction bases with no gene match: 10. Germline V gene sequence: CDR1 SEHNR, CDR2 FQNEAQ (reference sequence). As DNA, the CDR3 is TGTGCCAGCAGCTTACGGCGCGGGAGGGGGGGAGATGAGCAGTTCTTC. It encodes CASSLRRGRGGDEQFF.

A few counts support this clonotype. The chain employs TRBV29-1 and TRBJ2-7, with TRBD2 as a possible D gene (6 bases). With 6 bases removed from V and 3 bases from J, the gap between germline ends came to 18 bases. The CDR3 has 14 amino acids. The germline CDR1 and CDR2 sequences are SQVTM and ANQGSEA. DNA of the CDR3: TGCAGCGTCGAAAAAGCCGGGACTTTCTACGAGCAGTACTTC. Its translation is CSVEKAGTFYEQYF.

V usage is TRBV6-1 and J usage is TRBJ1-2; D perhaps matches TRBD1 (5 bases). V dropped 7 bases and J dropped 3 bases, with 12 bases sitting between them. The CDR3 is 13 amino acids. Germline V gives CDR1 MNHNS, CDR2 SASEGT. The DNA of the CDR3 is TGTGCCAGCAACAGGTCGGGAGACTATGGCTACACCTTC. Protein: CASNRSGDYGYTF.